This T cell receptor beta chain originates from a study of a mutant IDH1 vaccine in newly diagnosed glioma. The overall study: Males made up about 60% and females about 40% of treated patients, whose mean age was around 40 years. Receipt of radiotherapy, temozolomide, or both preceded the study, and most received both.

Time point here: baseline, week 1 (first vaccination visit). Treatment defined: pre-vaccination baseline after standard-of-care therapy. Looked up from germline, CDR1 is MNHNS and CDR2 is SASEGT. Losses at the gene ends were 4 bases for V and 3 bases for J; bases not matched to a gene: 5. The CDR3 has 16 residues. Repertoires were generated with immunoSEQ multiplex PCR, while TCRdb's copy carries only in-frame clones and drops some. The table records about 35,000 clones, less than 90% of them present only once. Here the sequenced sample was PBMCs, taken from a glioma patient treated with radiotherapy, temozolomide or both. This sequence was found in a woman in her thirties or forties with glioma. This chain links TRBV6-1 with TRBJ2-5; 13 nucleotides line up with TRBD2. The CDR3 loop is CASSGTSGGPEETQYF. The CDR3 DNA is TGTGCCAGCAGTGGGACTAGCGGGGGACCCGAAGAGACCCAGTACTTC.